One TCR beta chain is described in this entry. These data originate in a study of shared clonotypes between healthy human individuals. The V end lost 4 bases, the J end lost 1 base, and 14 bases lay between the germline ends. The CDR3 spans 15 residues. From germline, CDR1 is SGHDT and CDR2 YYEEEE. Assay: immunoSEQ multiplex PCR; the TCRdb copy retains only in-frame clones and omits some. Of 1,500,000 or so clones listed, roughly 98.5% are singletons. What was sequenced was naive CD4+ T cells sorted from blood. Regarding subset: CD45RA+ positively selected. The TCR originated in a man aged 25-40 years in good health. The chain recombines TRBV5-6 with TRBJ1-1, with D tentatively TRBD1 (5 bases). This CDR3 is CASSPDLGENTEAFF. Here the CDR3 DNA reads TGTGCCAGCAGCCCGGATTTAGGGGAGAACACTGAAGCTTTCTTT.